This T cell receptor beta chain was sequenced for a study of T cell responses to AZD1222 COVID-19 vaccine. Sequencing was performed with immunoSEQ multiplex PCR; in TCRdb, only in-frame clones are kept and a portion is missing. Of 170,000 or so clones listed, over 75% are singletons. Study-wide results and caveats: Following two doses of AZD1222, Spike-specific TCR breadth and depth rose. Distributed over spike, vaccine-associated CD4 TCRs predominated at 160-218 and 743-854.

Comment on this clone: Antigen: not known.

Sequencing used peripheral blood, obtained on day 0 of AZD1222 vaccination. The TCR was taken from an adult in good health.

The CDR3 DNA is TGTGCCAGCCGGGACCTCTATAATTCACCCCTCCACTTT. Residues: CASRDLYNSPLHF. V gene TRBV12-3 or TRBV12-4 combines with J gene TRBJ1-6; D perhaps matches TRBD1 (5 bases). CDR3 length: 13 residues. V gave up 8 bases and J gave up 3 bases, with 8 bases separating them.